This entry concerns a single T cell receptor (beta chain). Its target is unknown. This specimen belongs to a study of T cells in Graves' hyperthyroidism and ophthalmopathy. There are 14 residues in the CDR3. With V trimmed by 0 bases and J by 2 bases, 3 bases remained unmatched. CDR1 is GTSNPN, CDR2 SVGIG, per germline (reference sequence). Researchers amplified the TCR beta CDR3 regions from RNA transcripts. RT-PCR in the first round (using the HTBI primer set) targeted the TCR CDR3. TCRdb re-analysed the multiplex PCR reads in MiXCR, keeping a single row per CDR3 protein. The profile shows fewer than 650,000 distinct CDR3 sequences, more than 11% of them singletons. Study results and caveats: Most expanded thyroid clonotypes above 0.001 recurred in blood.

Those with hyperthyroidism were 18 to 65 years old, newly diagnosed, and ill for under 2 months. Not enrolled were patients with uncontrolled infection, other autoimmune disease, pregnancy or lactation. Around 10 ml fresh peripheral blood yielded the PBMCs. V and J are TRBV30 and TRBJ2-7; 8 bases agree with TRBD1. Source material: blood. The clonotype comes from a woman aged 30 to 39 with Graves' hyperthyroidism that later progressed to Graves' ophthalmopathy. CDR3: CAWSVGTGAYEQYF. CDR3 nucleotide sequence: TGTGCCTGGAGTGTCGGGACAGGAGCCTACGAGCAGTACTTC.